These T cell receptor beta chains were read from a single sample in a study of patients and donors after allogeneic stem cell transplantation. In TCRdb, the RT-PCR reads were re-called with MiXCR into one record per CDR3 protein. The repertoire holds about a million distinct CDR3 sequences, with under 20% as singletons. The sequenced sample consisted of blood, either unsorted or a sorted T cell fraction (not recorded which). The receptors originated from a human donor who was either an allogeneic HSCT recipient or a stem cell or donor lymphocyte infusion donor (not recorded which). It is not recorded whose cells these are; they may come from a transplant donor. Both conserved end residues are part of each CDR3. A D gene is named only where the DNA matches it firmly. A clone size is listed for some rows: how often the clone was seen (once, few, many), or a class if it is expanded.

clone size: NA
V gene: TRBV20-1
D gene: TRBD1
J gene: TRBJ2-7
CDR3 DNA: TGCAGTGCGACGGGACAGGGTTGGTACGAGCAGTACTTC
CDR3 protein: CSATGQGWYEQYF

clone size: NA
V gene: TRBV5-4
D gene: TRBD1
J gene: TRBJ2-7
CDR3 DNA: TGTGCCAGCAGCCCCGGGACAGGGGGCATTTACGAGCAGTACTTC
CDR3 protein: CASSPGTGGIYEQYF

clone size: NA
V gene: TRBV18
D gene: NA
J gene: TRBJ2-7
CDR3 DNA: TGTGCCAGCTCAGTTTCTGGCCCACACTCCTACGAGCAGTACTTC
CDR3 protein: CASSVSGPHSYEQYF

clone size: NA
V gene: TRBV5-1
D gene: NA
J gene: TRBJ2-3
CDR3 DNA: TGCGCCAGCACGATGGCAGATACGCAGTATTTT
CDR3 protein: CASTMADTQYF

clone size: NA
V gene: TRBV6-2/TRBV6-3
D gene: TRBD2
J gene: TRBJ2-1
CDR3 DNA: TGTGCCAGCAGTTCTCCACTAGCGGCAGCTTACAATGAGCAGTTCTTC
CDR3 protein: CASSSPLAAAYNEQFF

clone size: NA
V gene: TRBV5-1
D gene: NA
J gene: TRBJ2-5
CDR3 DNA: TGCGCCAGCAGCTACACAGGGTTGGGAGAGACCCAGTACTTC
CDR3 protein: CASSYTGLGETQYF

clone size: NA
V gene: TRBV18
D gene: NA
J gene: TRBJ2-7
CDR3 DNA: TGTGCCAGCTCACGACTAGGATTGGGCTACGAGCAGTACTTC
CDR3 protein: CASSRLGLGYEQYF

clone size: few
V gene: TRBV18
D gene: NA
J gene: TRBJ2-2
CDR3 DNA: TGTGCCAGCTCACCTGCTAGCCATCCTACCACCGGGGAGCTGTTTTTT
CDR3 protein: CASSPASHPTTGELFF

clone size: few
V gene: TRBV27
D gene: NA
J gene: TRBJ1-6
CDR3 DNA: TGTGCCAGCCGCGAGAGCTCCTATAATTCACCCCTCCACTTT
CDR3 protein: CASRESSYNSPLHF

clone size: NA
V gene: TRBV20-1
D gene: NA
J gene: TRBJ2-4
CDR3 DNA: TGCAGTGCCATTATGGTTGGCATTCAGTACTTC
CDR3 protein: CSAIMVGIQYF

clone size: NA
V gene: TRBV7-2
D gene: NA
J gene: TRBJ2-7
CDR3 DNA: TGTGCCAGCAGCTTAGTGTGGTGGGACGAGCAGTACTTC
CDR3 protein: CASSLVWWDEQYF

clone size: few
V gene: TRBV7-8
D gene: NA
J gene: TRBJ1-5
CDR3 DNA: TGTGCCAGCAGCTTACGGGACGTTTCTGCCCAGCCCCAGCATTTT
CDR3 protein: CASSLRDVSAQPQHF

clone size: once
V gene: TRBV20-1
D gene: NA
J gene: TRBJ2-2
CDR3 DNA: TGCAGTGCTAGATCGGAGGGGAGGTCGGAGGCCGGGGAGCTGTTTTTT
CDR3 protein: CSARSEGRSEAGELFF

clone size: few
V gene: TRBV5-6
D gene: NA
J gene: TRBJ1-1
CDR3 DNA: TGTGCCAGCAGCCCCACGGGGCAGGGTAGCACTGAAGCTTTCTTT
CDR3 protein: CASSPTGQGSTEAFF

clone size: few
V gene: TRBV7-3
D gene: TRBD2
J gene: TRBJ2-1
CDR3 DNA: TGTGCCAGCAGCTTAAGTCGGCTAGCGGGAGGGTACAATGAGCAGTTCTTC
CDR3 protein: CASSLSRLAGGYNEQFF

clone size: NA
V gene: TRBV20-1
D gene: NA
J gene: TRBJ2-1
CDR3 DNA: TGCAGTGCTAGGGGCGATAGATACAATGAGCAGTTCTTC
CDR3 protein: CSARGDRYNEQFF

clone size: NA
V gene: TRBV7-9
D gene: NA
J gene: TRBJ2-2
CDR3 DNA: TGTGCCAGCAGCTTCCCGGGACATGGGAGCACCGGGGAGCTGTTTTTT
CDR3 protein: CASSFPGHGSTGELFF

clone size: many
V gene: TRBV12-3/TRBV12-4
D gene: NA
J gene: TRBJ2-7
CDR3 DNA: TGTGCCAGCGGACCCTACGGGACGGGCTACGAGCAGTACTTC
CDR3 protein: CASGPYGTGYEQYF

clone size: NA
V gene: TRBV24-1
D gene: NA
J gene: TRBJ1-1
CDR3 DNA: TGTGCCACCAGTAAAGGAGCTCGGAACACTGAAGCTTTCTTT
CDR3 protein: CATSKGARNTEAFF

clone size: NA
V gene: TRBV18
D gene: NA
J gene: TRBJ2-5
CDR3 DNA: TGTGCCAGCTCACCATTCCCACAGAATCAAGAGACCCAGTACTTC
CDR3 protein: CASSPFPQNQETQYF

clone size: few
V gene: TRBV11-3
D gene: TRBD2
J gene: TRBJ2-7
CDR3 DNA: TGTGCCAGCAGCTTACGGAGTAGCGGGAGTATCTACGAGCAGTACTTC
CDR3 protein: CASSLRSSGSIYEQYF

clone size: few
V gene: TRBV6-5
D gene: NA
J gene: TRBJ2-3
CDR3 DNA: TGTGCCAGCAGTTACTCCCGGCGACCCTCTAGCACAGATACGCAGTATTTT
CDR3 protein: CASSYSRRPSSTDTQYF

clone size: NA
V gene: TRBV20-1
D gene: TRBD1
J gene: TRBJ2-7
CDR3 DNA: TGCAGTGCTCGACAGGGCGGAACCTACGAGCAGTACTTC
CDR3 protein: CSARQGGTYEQYF

clone size: NA
V gene: TRBV20-1
D gene: NA
J gene: TRBJ1-1
CDR3 DNA: TGCAGTGCTAGAGGACCCCGGAAGGGTGAAGCTTTCTTT
CDR3 protein: CSARGPRKGEAFF

clone size: few
V gene: TRBV9
D gene: NA
J gene: TRBJ1-4
CDR3 DNA: TGTGCCAGCAGCTCCCCCCCCGGGGGGCGCGGGTCTAATGAAAAACTGTTTTTT
CDR3 protein: CASSSPPGGRGSNEKLFF

clone size: NA
V gene: TRBV4-1
D gene: NA
J gene: TRBJ2-7
CDR3 DNA: TGCGCCAGCAGCCAAACTGGCGGGGGAGACAGGGGTTACGAGCAGTACTTC
CDR3 protein: CASSQTGGGDRGYEQYF